One and the same sample provided the 25 T cell receptor beta chains below, sequenced in a study of human T cells and chemical hapten exposure (dated by TCRdb to 2020 to 2022). The library was obtained by RACE. The sequencer was a NextSeq 500. Clones were called with MiXCR by TCRdb after fastp trimmed the public reads at Q25, and only in-frame beta chains were retained. Duplicate CDR3 protein sequences are folded into a single record with the most common DNA and genes. The sample includes around 300,000 distinct CDR3 sequences, with roughly 7.7% observed a single time. Of the sample, more than 0.95% falls within the top ten clones. The sample's time point label is to be understood as: pre-sensitization, week 0. The meaning of the sample's treatment or condition label: therapeutic diphenylcyclopropenone sensitization with weekly scalp DPC. The sample in question was whole blood, obtained in connection with sensitization to the hapten diphenylcyclopropenone (DPC). Every receptor here comes from a man aged 18 to 30 with alopecia areata. Some clones in this sample may be carry-over from other donors' samples.

Many counts were recorded for this clonotype. V and J are TRBV5-6 and TRBJ1-1; possibly TRBD1 for D (5 bases). CDR3 size: 13 residues. V was cut by 4 bases and J by 5 bases, with 12 bases left in between. The germline CDR1 and CDR2 sequences are SGHDT and YYEEEE. CDR3 amino acids: CASSHPGGTEAFF. The CDR3 DNA reads TGTGCCAGCAGCCATCCCGGGGGAACTGAAGCTTTCTTT.

The genes are TRBV29-1 and TRBJ1-2; TRBD1 agrees at 8 bases. Trimming took 6 bases from V and 2 from J; bases not matched to a gene: 5. The CDR3 has 13 amino acids. Germline V CDR1 and CDR2: SQVTM, ANQGSEA. The CDR3 is CSVQGARNYGYTF. CDR3 nucleotides: TGCAGCGTCCAGGGGGCGCGGAACTATGGCTACACCTTC. Drawing the rest from reference TRBV29-1 and TRBJ1-2, the complete variable domain is SAVISQKPSRDICQRGTSLTIQCQVDSQVTMMFWYRQQPGQSLTLIATANQGSEATYESGFVIDKFPISRPNLTFSTLTVSNMSPEDSSIYLCSVQGARNYGYTFGSGTRLTVV.

The rearrangement links TRBV3-1 to TRBJ1-1; D is undetermined. Trimming removed 3 bases at V and 0 bases at J, with 8 bases between. The length of the CDR3 is 14 residues. CDR1 and CDR2 from the germline V gene are LGHDT and YNNKEL (reference sequence). The CDR3 DNA follows: TGTGCCAGCAGCCAGGTTTTAATGAACACTGAAGCTTTCTTT. This translates into CASSQVLMNTEAFF.

The genes are TRBV12-3 or TRBV12-4 and TRBJ1-6; TRBD1 matches 11 bases. Trimming removed 5 bases from V and 7 bases from J; junction bases left unmatched: 13. The CDR3 loop spans 18 amino acids. In DNA, the CDR3 is TGTGCCAGCAGTCGGGACAGGGGGTTTGGCATTGGAAATTCACCCCTCCACTTT. Encoded protein: CASSRDRGFGIGNSPLHF.

In this sample, this clonotype turned up many times. The V gene is TRBV14, the J gene TRBJ1-2; D is uncertain. The CDR3 spans 14 residues. Trimming shortened V by 0 bases and J by 7 bases, and 12 bases separated the two germline ends. Germline CDR1 SGHDN, CDR2 FVKESK. CDR3 DNA: TGTGCCAGCAGCCAAGAGATTGTTGGCAGTGGCTACACCTTC. Its protein product is CASSQEIVGSGYTF.

The V gene is TRBV28, the J gene TRBJ1-5; TRBD1 might be the D (5 bases). V gave up 2 bases and J gave up 0 bases, with 11 bases separating them. The CDR3 spans 16 residues. CDR1 MDHEN and CDR2 SYDVKM come from the germline V gene. This chain's CDR3 is CASSLGGGYSNQPQHF. The CDR3 DNA follows: TGTGCCAGCAGTTTAGGGGGGGGTTATAGCAATCAGCCCCAGCATTTT.

This clonotype came up a few times. V and J are TRBV2 and TRBJ2-7; tentatively, D is TRBD1 (5 bases). The CDR3 loop spans 14 amino acids. Between the trimmed V and J ends, which lost 5 bases and 2 bases, there was a span of 13 bases. The V gene's germline CDR1 is SNHLY and CDR2 FYNNEI. CDR3 amino acids: CASSPRQRPYEQYF. The CDR3 nucleotides are TGTGCCAGCAGTCCCAGACAGAGACCCTACGAGCAGTACTTC.

This clonotype was recorded at least ten times. The V call is TRBV25-1, the J call TRBJ1-2, with 8 bases fitting TRBD1. CDR3 length: 14 amino acids. The germline V gene has CDR1 MGHDK and CDR2 SYGVNS. After removal of 4 bases from V and 2 bases from J, the junction contained 3 bases not matched to a gene. The CDR3 loop reads CASSGQGKNYGYTF. The CDR3 DNA sequence: TGTGCCAGCAGTGGACAGGGGAAAAACTATGGCTACACCTTC.

With respect to this clonotype: A much more abundant neighbour one base away suggests this may be a read error. The genes are TRBV4-2 and TRBJ2-3; a possible D gene is TRBD2 (6 bases). Per the germline V gene, CDR1 is LGHNA and CDR2 is YNFKEQ. Trimming removed 1 base from V and 4 bases from J, with 12 bases in between. The CDR3 runs 15 residues. CDR3 amino acids: CASSQARGVADTQYF. The CDR3 DNA reads as TGTGCCAGCAGCCAAGCTCGCGGGGTCGCAGATACGCAGTATTTT.

The chain is built from TRBV15 and TRBJ2-7; weak D call: TRBD1 (5 bases). The germline V gene encodes CDR1 LNHNV and CDR2 YYDKDF (reference sequence). The CDR3 contains 15 residues. Trimming stripped 0 bases from V and 6 bases from J, with 15 bases between. The CDR3 bases are TGTGCCACCAGCAGAGATTTCCAGGGAACGGCCGAGCAGTACGTC. It specifies CATSRDFQGTAEQYV.

This clonotype was counted many times. The chain has TRBV27 and TRBJ1-5, with D unclear. Germline V lookup: CDR1 MNHEY, CDR2 SMNVEV (reference sequence). The CDR3 length is 15 residues. The V and J ends lost 0 bases and 3 bases respectively, with 9 bases between them. The CDR3 nucleotides are TGTGCCAGCAGTTTATCCGGGATTGCCAATCAGCCCCAGCATTTT. This sequence encodes CASSLSGIANQPQHF.

In its sample, this clonotype was seen a few times. The rearrangement links TRBV6-1 to TRBJ1-6; D ambiguous. V lost 1 base, J lost 7 bases, and 5 bases lay in between. Looked up from germline, CDR1 is MNHNS and CDR2 is SASEGT. This CDR3 is built from 13 residues. The DNA of the CDR3 is TGTGCCAGCAGTGAAGTTAGGAATTCACCCCTCCACTTT. Encoded protein: CASSEVRNSPLHF.

The V and J genes are TRBV4-3 and TRBJ1-1; D not certain. Trimming pared 0 bases from V and 1 base from J, leaving 12 bases between. CDR3 length: 16 residues. Looked up from germline, CDR1 is LGHNA and CDR2 is YSLEER. The CDR3 region has the DNA TGCGCCAGCAGCCAAGATTCGGCGTTATCGAACACTGAAGCTTTCTTT. Translation gives CASSQDSALSNTEAFF.

The genes are TRBV12-3 or TRBV12-4 and TRBJ2-3; 8 bases line up with TRBD1. J was trimmed by 4 bases and V by 3 bases; bases with no gene match: 3. This CDR3 has 14 amino acids. Here the CDR3 DNA reads TGTGCCAGCAGTTTCAGGGGGCGTTCAGATACGCAGTATTTT. This sequence encodes CASSFRGRSDTQYF.

The chain employs TRBV15 and TRBJ1-6, with D possibly matching TRBD1 (6 bases). The length of the CDR3 is 16 residues. V lost 5 bases and J lost 4, with 15 bases in between. Germline loops: CDR1 LNHNV, CDR2 YYDKDF (reference sequence). The CDR3 DNA reads as TGTGCCACCAGCCCGACGCAGACAGGTTATAATTCACCCCTCCACTTT. This codes for CATSPTQTGYNSPLHF.

This clonotype was seen a handful of times. The chain joins TRBV3-2 to TRBJ2-3; no check of the table's D call, TRBD1, against the DNA was made. TRBV3-2 corresponds to a pseudogene. CDR3 length equals 16 residues. CDR3 sequence reads: CASSVTGQGWTDTQYF. The CDR3, as DNA: TGTGCCAGCAGCGTTACCGGACAGGGGTGGACAGATACGCAGTATTTT.

This clonotype was detected only a few times. The rearrangement joins TRBV2 to TRBJ2-1; no reliable D call. With 8 bases removed from V and 4 bases from J, the gap between germline ends came to 15 bases. CDR3 size: 14 residues. Germline CDR1 is SNHLY and CDR2 is FYNNEI. The CDR3 loop reads CASLGRPNYNEQFF. In DNA form, the CDR3 reads TGTGCCAGCCTAGGACGCCCGAATTACAATGAGCAGTTCTTC.

The table lists this clonotype with a few counts. The chain is built from TRBV28 and TRBJ2-7; possibly TRBD2 for D (5 bases). Trimming took 5 bases from V and 12 from J, leaving 23 bases between them. The CDR3 is 14 amino acids. The germline gives CDR1 MDHEN, CDR2 SYDVKM. In DNA form, the CDR3 reads TGTGCCAGCAGTCCGCATCGATCAATCGGCGAGGGGTACTTC. It translates to CASSPHRSIGEGYF.

The chain links TRBV6-5 to TRBJ1-1; D is unresolved. The CDR3 is made up of 15 amino acids. Germline values: CDR1 MNHEY, CDR2 SVGAGI. V lost 5 bases to trimming and J lost 5 bases, with 18 bases between them. CDR3 protein: CASSRPGTIGTEAFF. The CDR3, as DNA: TGTGCCAGCAGTCGCCCGGGAACGATCGGGACTGAAGCTTTCTTT.

The chain employs TRBV7-9 and TRBJ2-2, with 10 bases matching TRBD1. The CDR3 is 19 residues long. Germline-derived CDR1 and CDR2 are SEHNR and FQNEAQ (reference sequence). The junction had 19 bases not matched to a gene; V was cut back by 5 bases and J by 7 bases. CDR3: CASSPRQGAVRRIGGELFF. DNA for the CDR3: TGTGCCAGCAGCCCGCGACAGGGGGCTGTTCGGAGGATCGGCGGGGAGCTGTTTTTT.

This clonotype was detected a few times. This chain connects TRBV6-2 or TRBV6-3 to TRBJ2-7; 8 bases fit TRBD2. The CDR3 contains 16 residues. Germline CDR1 and CDR2: MNHEY and SVGEGT. Trimming cost V 5 bases and J 1 base; bases outside gene matches: 10. CDR3 nucleotides: TGTGCCAGCAGTCCTCGCAGCGGGGGAGTATCCTACGAGCAGTACGTC. It translates to CASSPRSGGVSYEQYV.

This clonotype showed up many times. The CDR3 sequence: CASSPSPVGQGNQPQHF. In DNA, the CDR3 is TGCGCCAGCAGCCCGTCCCCGGTTGGGCAGGGGAATCAGCCCCAGCATTTT. V usage is TRBV4-3 and J usage is TRBJ1-5; possibly TRBD1 for D (6 bases). V was pared by 4 bases and J by 4 bases, with 20 bases between. Germline CDR1 and CDR2: LGHNA and YSLEER. This CDR3 has 17 amino acids.

This clonotype has ten or more counts. This chain links TRBV6-2 or TRBV6-3 with TRBJ2-7; TRBD1 matches at 9 bases. Losses at the gene ends were 5 bases for V and 3 bases for J; bases not matched to a gene: 8. Germline V CDR1 and CDR2: MNHEY, SVGEGT. The CDR3 covers 15 residues. CDR3 DNA sequence: TGTGCCAGCAGTACCGGGACAGGGAGGTACTACGAGCAGTACTTC. It codes for CASSTGTGRYYEQYF.

This clonotype was detected a few times. V and J are TRBV12-3 or TRBV12-4 and TRBJ1-2; tentative D call: TRBD1 (5 bases). The CDR3 spans 15 residues. Trimming cost V 6 bases and J 4 bases, with 18 bases left between them. Here the CDR3 DNA reads TGTGCCAGCAGCCACGAGCCGGGACCCGTCTATGGCTACACCTTC. This sequence encodes CASSHEPGPVYGYTF.

This clonotype was detected ten times or more. This chain joins TRBV15 and TRBJ1-1; D is undetermined. This CDR3 has 16 amino acids. Germline CDR1 and CDR2: LNHNV and YYDKDF (reference sequence). Trimming removed 0 bases at V and 1 base at J, with 12 bases between. The CDR3 nucleotides are TGTGCCACCAGCAGAGATCCCCAAAGCGCGAACACTGAAGCTTTCTTT. Its protein is CATSRDPQSANTEAFF.